Below, one TCR beta chain is given with its context. Antigen unknown. The data were taken from a study of blood T cells in healthy people across ages. The authors ran a second PCR of 7 to 11 cycles using a sample-barcoded 5' primer and a J-beta primer mix. TCRdb used MiXCR to reprocess the 5' RACE reads, holding one entry per CDR3 protein. The top ten hold roughly 3.8% of the sample, which has 780,000 or so distinct CDR3 sequences, roughly 25% seen once. Per individual sample, total RNA of at least 5 micrograms was extracted. Study conclusions and caveats: Strong correlation was found linking TCR beta diversity to naive T cell percentage.

The CDR3 contains 14 residues. The junction had 11 bases not matched to a gene; V was cut back by 5 bases and J by 9 bases. CDR1 and CDR2 from the germline V gene are MRHNA and SNTAGT. These records were also assigned to another study, of T cells of mothers and their children. According to that study: Compared with unrelated pairs, related mother-child pairs had slightly higher, non-significant overlap. Persistent microchimeric T cell clones were not found at ~100 per million sensitivity.

The source material was blood. This sequence was found in a boy under 18 in good health. This chain links TRBV6-4 with TRBJ1-2; 8 bases align to TRBD1. CDR3 nucleotides: TGTGCCAGCAGTCCTACTCAAGGACAGGGCAGCTACACCTTC. Amino acids: CASSPTQGQGSYTF.